The sequence of this T cell receptor beta chain was determined in a study of response to subunit inactivated influenza vaccine. General study findings and limits: With each seasonal influenza vaccination, the authors suggested, few new T cells are recruited.

On this clonotype itself: Its matching antigen is unknown.

CDR1 is SGDLS and CDR2 is YYNGEE in the germline V gene. The V end lost 1 base, the J end lost 11 bases, and 14 bases lay between the germline ends. The CDR3 is 13 amino acids. TCRdb redid the calling of the RT-PCR reads with MiXCR, one entry per CDR3 protein. The sample lists under 850,000 distinct CDR3 sequences; less than 20% were seen once. This receptor was obtained from a man over 45 who received an inactivated influenza vaccine. Sequencing used PBMCs from blood, obtained around 5 days after vaccination. The J gene is TRBJ2-3, the V gene TRBV9, with D possibly called TRBD1 or TRBD2 (5 bases each). CDR3 sequence reads: CASSVSGTGEQYF. In nucleotides, the CDR3 is TGTGCCAGCAGCGTATCCGGGACCGGTGAGCAGTATTTT.